Presented here are 27 T cell receptor beta chains from one specimen sequenced in a study of T cells in Graves' hyperthyroidism and ophthalmopathy. What was amplified from RNA transcripts were TCR beta CDR3 regions. With the HTBI primer set, the TCR CDR3 went through a first round of RT-PCR. TCRdb ran MiXCR on the multiplex PCR reads and lists one entry per CDR3 protein. The sample consists of more than 550,000 distinct CDR3 sequences, 15% to 20% of them appearing once. The sequenced material came from blood. The receptors stem from a woman between 45 and 60 years old with Graves' hyperthyroidism that later progressed to Graves' ophthalmopathy.

The chain is built from TRBV2 and TRBJ1-3; 11 nucleotides line up with TRBD1. In germline, CDR1 is SNHLY, CDR2 FYNNEI. This CDR3 spans 15 amino acids. Trimming at V came to 3 bases and at J to 4 bases, leaving 2 bases not matched to a gene. CDR3 nucleotide sequence: TGTGCCAGCAGTGAGGACAGGGGGCAAGGAAACACCATATATTTT. Its protein product is CASSEDRGQGNTIYF.

This clonotype showed up many times. This chain uses TRBV7-3 with TRBJ2-1; 11 positions match TRBD2. Germline V gene data show CDR1 as SGHTA and CDR2 as FQGTGA. The CDR3 loop spans 18 amino acids. The ends lost 1 base at V and 5 bases at J; junction bases unmatched: 10. The CDR3 is CASSLMALAGGYNNEQFF. For the CDR3, the DNA is TGTGCCAGCAGCTTAATGGCCCTAGCGGGGGGCTATAACAATGAGCAGTTCTTC.

This chain joins TRBV19 and TRBJ1-2; no reliable D call. CDR3 length equals 13 residues. CDR1 and CDR2 (germline): LNHDA, SQIVND (reference sequence). Trimming removed 5 bases from V and 6 bases from J, with 13 bases in between. The DNA of the CDR3 is TGTGCCAGTAGTGCGCGTCGAGGGAATGGCTACACCTTC. It is translated as CASSARRGNGYTF.

This clonotype was counted between two and nine times. The chain joins TRBV18 to TRBJ2-1; 9 nucleotides agree with TRBD2. The CDR3 contains 16 residues. Germline CDR1 reads KGHSH; CDR2 reads LQKENI. V lost 0 bases, J lost 3 bases, and 3 bases stayed unmatched. This chain's CDR3 is CASSPPAGGDYNEQFF. The CDR3 bases are TGTGCCAGCTCACCACCGGCGGGGGGGGACTACAATGAGCAGTTCTTC.

CDR3 region: CASSSRQGGQETQYF. CDR3 bases: TGTGCCAGCAGCTCGAGACAGGGTGGCCAAGAGACCCAGTACTTC. The chain carries TRBV7-9 and TRBJ2-5, with 7 positions matching TRBD1. This CDR3 region has 15 residues. V was clipped by 4 bases and J by 1 base; unmatched bases: 6. Germline V gene lookup returns CDR1 SEHNR and CDR2 FQNEAQ (reference sequence).

This clonotype was seen more than once but under ten times. This chain uses TRBV27 with TRBJ1-2; possibly TRBD1 for D (6 bases). V lost 3 bases and J lost 10, with 15 bases in between. The CDR3 contains 13 residues. Germline V gene lookup returns CDR1 MNHEY and CDR2 SMNVEV (reference sequence). The CDR3 region is CASSFLGAEFYTF. CDR3 DNA sequence: TGTGCCAGCAGTTTCTTGGGGGCGGAGTTCTACACCTTC.

This clonotype was recorded at least ten times. The chain is built from TRBV18 and TRBJ1-2; D possibly corresponds to TRBD1 (5 bases). The CDR3 runs 14 residues. V was shortened by 2 bases and J by 6 bases, with 13 bases between the two germline ends. Germline V CDR1 and CDR2: KGHSH, LQKENI. The CDR3 sequence is CASSPSRDFDGYTF. The CDR3 region has the DNA TGTGCCAGCTCACCAAGCCGGGACTTCGATGGCTACACCTTC.

This clonotype was picked up many times. V gene TRBV5-1 combines with J gene TRBJ2-1; 9 bases line up with TRBD2. Germline V gene lookup returns CDR1 SGHRS and CDR2 YFSETQ. This CDR3 has 16 amino acids. After removal of 5 bases from V and 1 base from J, the junction contained 7 bases not matched to a gene. This CDR3 reads CASRAGGPLSYNEQFF. The CDR3 DNA follows: TGCGCCAGCAGGGCGGGGGGGCCCCTGTCCTACAATGAGCAGTTCTTC.

This clonotype has a count of ten or more. The chain links TRBV6-1 to TRBJ1-1; D gene uncertain. The CDR3 consists of 14 residues. Trimming left V 0 bases short and J 0 bases short, with 5 bases between. CDR1 and CDR2 (germline): MNHNS, SASEGT. CDR3 DNA sequence: TGTGCCAGCAGTGAAGCTCACATGAACACTGAAGCTTTCTTT. It specifies CASSEAHMNTEAFF.

This rearrangement joins TRBV15 to TRBJ1-2; D remains ambiguous. Trimming shortened V by 5 bases and J by 4 bases, and 20 bases separated the two germline ends. CDR3 size: 16 residues. CDR1 is LNHNV and CDR2 is YYDKDF in the germline V gene (reference sequence). CDR3 bases: TGTGCCACCAGCTCAACTGTGGGTGGCGCGGGCTATGGCTACACCTTC. Its translation is CATSSTVGGAGYGYTF. Supplemented by reference TRBV15 and TRBJ1-2, the full variable domain reads DAMVIQNPRYQVTQFGKPVTLSCSQTLNHNVMYWYQQKSSQAPKLLFHYYDKDFNNEADTPDNFQSRRPNTSFCFLDIRSPGLGDTAMYLCATSSTVGGAGYGYTFGSGTRLTVV.

This rearrangement joins TRBV3-1 to TRBJ2-2; D gene ambiguous. The CDR3 is 12 residues long. Germline V CDR1 and CDR2: LGHDT, YNNKEL (reference sequence). The V end was cut by 0 bases, the J end by 13 bases, with 9 bases between. The CDR3: CASSQDPGALFF. DNA for the CDR3: TGTGCCAGCAGCCAAGATCCAGGAGCGCTGTTTTTT.

This chain links TRBV4-2 with TRBJ1-1; TRBD1 agrees at 8 bases. CDR3 length: 15 residues. After removal of 0 bases from V and 10 bases from J, the junction contained 10 bases not matched to a gene. Germline V lookup: CDR1 LGHNA, CDR2 YNFKEQ. The DNA of the CDR3 is TGTGCCAGCAGCCAAGATCGGTGGGGACAGGTGGGAGCTTTCTTT. Translating it yields CASSQDRWGQVGAFF.

This clonotype was counted between two and nine times. The V gene is TRBV7-9, the J gene TRBJ2-5, with D unresolved. Looked up from germline, CDR1 is SEHNR and CDR2 is FQNEAQ (reference sequence). The germline V and J ends were trimmed by 3 bases and 1 base, with 9 bases remaining between them. The CDR3 loop spans 14 amino acids. CDR3 bases: TGTGCCAGCAGCTTCCCGGAAATCCAAGAGACCCAGTACTTC. It is translated as CASSFPEIQETQYF.

This clonotype turned up a few times. The J gene is TRBJ1-6, the V gene TRBV19; D not resolved. The V gene's germline CDR1 is LNHDA and CDR2 SQIVND (reference sequence). CDR3 length: 14 amino acids. V was clipped by 4 bases and J by 5 bases, with 9 bases between them. The CDR3 sequence is CASSNRQDNSPLHF. The CDR3 DNA reads TGTGCCAGTAGTAACAGACAAGATAATTCACCCCTCCACTTT.

This clonotype was seen only a few times. The V and J genes are TRBV24-1 and TRBJ2-3, with D maybe TRBD2 (5 bases). This CDR3 spans 14 amino acids. Trimming left V 7 bases short and J 2 bases short, with 12 bases between. Germline CDR1 reads KGHDR; CDR2 reads SFDVKD. In DNA form, the CDR3 reads TGTGCCACCAGGGAAGGGAGTACCACAGATACGCAGTATTTT. Translated, it gives CATREGSTTDTQYF.

This clonotype was detected many times. The chain joins TRBV5-6 to TRBJ2-3, with D perhaps being TRBD1 or TRBD2 (5 bases each). Germline-derived CDR1 and CDR2 are SGHDT and YYEEEE. The V end lost 2 bases, the J end lost 2 bases, and 9 bases lay between the germline ends. This CDR3 is 14 amino acids long. CDR3 sequence reads: CASSFWGTTDTQYF. CDR3 bases: TGTGCCAGCAGCTTTTGGGGGACCACAGATACGCAGTATTTT.

The chain joins TRBV20-1 to TRBJ2-3; possibly TRBD2 for D (5 bases). V shed 3 bases and J shed 3 bases, with 10 bases lying between them. This CDR3 spans 13 amino acids. The germline gives CDR1 DFQATT, CDR2 SNEGSKA (reference sequence). The CDR3 sequence is CSASDERTDTQYF. Here the CDR3 DNA reads TGCAGTGCTAGTGACGAGCGGACAGATACGCAGTATTTT.

As regards this clonotype: A much larger clone differs from this one at a single base, so this may be a read error. This chain uses TRBV28 with TRBJ1-5; a weak D match, TRBD1 (5 bases). The CDR3 sequence is 14 residues long. Looked up from germline, CDR1 is MDHEN and CDR2 is SYDVKM. The CDR3 region has the DNA TGTGCCAGCGGTTTCGGGGCAGGTGGTCAGCCCCAGCATTTT. Amino acids: CASGFGAGGQPQHF.

This clonotype was picked up a small number of times. The V and J genes are TRBV20-1 and TRBJ2-4, with a possible D match to TRBD2 (5 bases). V dropped 3 bases and J dropped 8 bases, with 8 bases sitting between them. CDR1 and CDR2 from the germline V gene are DFQATT and SNEGSKA (reference sequence). The CDR3 is made up of 11 amino acids. CDR3 residues: CSASVRDIQYF. CDR3 DNA: TGCAGTGCTAGTGTGCGGGACATTCAGTACTTC.

The rearrangement links TRBV11-2 to TRBJ2-7, with D possibly being TRBD1 (7 bases). From germline, CDR1 is SGHAT and CDR2 FQNNGV. V shed 5 bases and J shed 6 bases, with 14 bases lying between them. The CDR3 is made up of 13 amino acids. The CDR3 region has the DNA TGTGCCAGCAGCGGAGGGACAGACCTCGAGCAGTACTTC. Translated, it gives CASSGGTDLEQYF.

The sample holds a few counts of this clonotype. The chain has TRBV9 and TRBJ1-1; no reliable D call. Per germline, CDR1 SGDLS and CDR2 YYNGEE. The V end was cut by 1 base, the J end by 5 bases, with 9 bases between. This CDR3 is 13 amino acids long. The CDR3 sequence: CASSVIIGTEAFF. DNA of the CDR3: TGTGCCAGCAGCGTAATCATAGGGACTGAAGCTTTCTTT. Full variable domain (missing parts from reference TRBV9 and TRBJ1-1): DSGVTQTPKHLITATGQRVTLRCSPRSGDLSVYWYQQSLDQGLQFLIQYYNGEERAKGNILERFSAQQFPDLHSELNLSSLELGDSALYFCASSVIIGTEAFFGQGTRLTVV.

This chain links TRBV12-5 with TRBJ1-2; D remains ambiguous. The CDR3 contains 14 residues. Per the germline V gene, CDR1 is LGHNT and CDR2 is FRNRAP. The germline V and J ends were trimmed by 3 bases and 2 bases, with 10 bases remaining between them. The DNA for the CDR3 is TGTGCTAGTGGTTTAACGGCCGCGAACTATGGCTACACCTTC. This sequence encodes CASGLTAANYGYTF. Full variable domain (remainder filled in from reference TRBV12-5 and TRBJ1-2): DARVTQTPRHKVTEMGQEVTMRCQPILGHNTVFWYRQTMMQGLELLAYFRNRAPLDDSGMPKDRFSAEMPDATLATLKIQPSEPRDSAVYFCASGLTAANYGYTFGSGTRLTVV.

This clonotype came up many times. V and J are TRBV3-1 and TRBJ1-6; D is perhaps TRBD1 (6 bases). The V gene lost 4 bases and the J gene lost 8 bases, with 18 bases spanning the gap. Germline CDR1 and CDR2: LGHDT and YNNKEL (reference sequence). CDR3 size: 16 residues. The CDR3 DNA follows: TGTGCCAGCAGCCCCCAGGGGTGGCAGCCAGATTCACCCCTCCACTTT. This codes for CASSPQGWQPDSPLHF.

This clonotype was seen more than once but under ten times. The V gene is TRBV7-9, the J gene TRBJ1-2; 7 positions match TRBD1. J was trimmed by 4 bases and V by 1 base; bases with no gene match: 12. From germline, CDR1 is SEHNR and CDR2 FQNEAQ (reference sequence). CDR3 length equals 17 residues. The CDR3 nucleotides read TGTGCCAGCAGCTTAGTCCCCGGACAGGAGGGGGTCTATGGCTACACCTTC. Encoded protein: CASSLVPGQEGVYGYTF. Filled out from reference TRBV7-9 and TRBJ1-2, the complete variable domain reads DTGVSQNPRHKITKRGQNVTFRCDPISEHNRLYWYRQTLGQGPEFLTYFQNEAQLEKSRLLSDRFSAERPKGSFSTLEIQRTEQGDSAMYLCASSLVPGQEGVYGYTFGSGTRLTVV.

This clonotype was seen ten or more times. At one end the junction does not follow the germline gene, possibly because of a read error. V usage is TRBV18 and J usage is TRBJ2-5; D not certain. This CDR3 region has 12 residues. The V gene's germline CDR1 is KGHSH and CDR2 LQKENI. DNA of the CDR3: TGTGCCAGCTCAACACCGTTAGAGACCCAGTACTTC. Translation gives CASSTPLETQYF.

The chain joins TRBV4-1 to TRBJ2-7; D remains unclear. The CDR3 spans 13 residues. Germline V CDR1 and CDR2: MGHRA, YSYEKL. Trimming stripped 4 bases from V and 3 bases from J, with 10 bases between. CDR3 bases: TGCGCCAGCAGCCCACGACTGAACTACGAGCAGTACTTC. This codes for CASSPRLNYEQYF.

This chain connects TRBV6-1 to TRBJ2-1, with 8 bases lining up with TRBD2. In germline, CDR1 is MNHNS, CDR2 SASEGT. V shed 4 bases and J 4 bases; nucleotides not matched to a gene: 6. The CDR3 length is 15 residues. CDR3 amino acids: CASSGREGLYNEQFF. Written as DNA, the CDR3 is TGTGCCAGCAGTGGTCGGGAGGGCCTATACAATGAGCAGTTCTTC.